This TCR beta chain was recorded in a study of CD8+ T cells in alopecia areata. Looking at the study overall: Patients in the study were on tofacitinib for 6 to 18 months, then off it for 6 months.

Extraction and reverse transcription of RNA yielded cDNA as the sequencing template. TCRdb's copy holds only in-frame clones and misses some; the assay was immunoSEQ multiplex PCR. The sample lists a few hundred thousand clones, around two fifths occurring once. The CDR3 consists of 16 residues. Trimming left V 1 base short and J 6 bases short, with 16 bases between. Looked up from germline, CDR1 is KGHSH and CDR2 is LQKENI. Stated treatment: oral pan-JAK inhibitor, 5-10 mg twice daily. PBMCs provided sorted CD4+ and CD8+ T cells. The material sequenced was CD4+ T cells sorted from blood, taken at approximately week 36, from a patient treated with tofacitinib. The TCR originated in a human donor with alopecia areata. The V gene is TRBV18, the J gene TRBJ1-5; D is perhaps TRBD1 (5 bases). The CDR3 spells CASSPRPGGTAQPQHF. Here the CDR3 DNA reads TGTGCCAGCTCACCACGCCCTGGAGGGACGGCTCAGCCCCAGCATTTT.